This T cell receptor (beta chain) was sequenced in a study of liver allograft versus peripheral blood T cells. Turning to the study itself: Transplanted livers held T cell receptor repertoires, and these were compared with repertoires in recipients' peripheral blood. Study-level points and caveats: It was reported that the T cell receptor repertoires found inside liver allografts differed from those that were detected in peripheral blood.

This clonotype was detected many times. The target antigen is unknown. TCRdb reanalysed the reads using MiXCR and keeps one entry per CDR3 protein. The sample carries over 7,500 distinct CDR3 sequences, over 20% recorded once. Per germline, CDR1 LNHNV and CDR2 YYDKDF (reference sequence). The ends were cut back, 0 bases at V and 6 bases at J, with 11 bases in the middle. CDR3 length: 14 residues. The rearrangement joins TRBV15 to TRBJ1-1; D call uncertain. The receptor was derived from a human patient who had a liver transplant. The graft donor may have contributed some T cells. Here the CDR3 reads CATSREGPIAEAFF. In nucleotides, the CDR3 is TGTGCCACCAGCAGAGAAGGGCCCATAGCTGAAGCTTTCTTT.